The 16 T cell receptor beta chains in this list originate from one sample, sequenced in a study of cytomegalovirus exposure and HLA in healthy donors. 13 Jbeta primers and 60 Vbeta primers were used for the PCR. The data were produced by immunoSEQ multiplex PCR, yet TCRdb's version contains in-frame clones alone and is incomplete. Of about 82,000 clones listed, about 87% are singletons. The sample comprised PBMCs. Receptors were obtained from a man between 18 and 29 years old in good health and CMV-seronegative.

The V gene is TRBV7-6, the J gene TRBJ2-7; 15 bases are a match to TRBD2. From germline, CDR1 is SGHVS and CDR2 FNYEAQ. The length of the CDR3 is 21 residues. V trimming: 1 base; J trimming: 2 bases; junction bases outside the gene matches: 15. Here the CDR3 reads CASSLGYPPGTSGRRPYEQYF. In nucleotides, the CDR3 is TGTGCCAGCAGCTTAGGATACCCACCCGGGACTAGCGGGAGGCGACCCTACGAGCAGTACTTC.

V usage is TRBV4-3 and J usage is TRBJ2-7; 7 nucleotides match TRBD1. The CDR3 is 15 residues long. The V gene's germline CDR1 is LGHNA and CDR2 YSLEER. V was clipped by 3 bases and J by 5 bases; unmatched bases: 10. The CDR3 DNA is TGCGCCAGCAGCCAGGATTATGGGACAGCCGACGAGCAGTACTTC. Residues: CASSQDYGTADEQYF.

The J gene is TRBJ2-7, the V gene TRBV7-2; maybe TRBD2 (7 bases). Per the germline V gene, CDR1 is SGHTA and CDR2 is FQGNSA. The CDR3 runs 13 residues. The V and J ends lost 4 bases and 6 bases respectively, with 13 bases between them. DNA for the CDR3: TGTGCCAGCAGCTCCTTGGGGGGGCTCGAGCAGTACTTC. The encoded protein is CASSSLGGLEQYF.

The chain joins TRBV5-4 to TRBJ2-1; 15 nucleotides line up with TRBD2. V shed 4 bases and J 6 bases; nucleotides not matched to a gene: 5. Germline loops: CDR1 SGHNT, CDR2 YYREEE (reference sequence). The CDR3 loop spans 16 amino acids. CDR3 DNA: TGTGCCAGCAGCCAGGGACTAGCGGGAGGTCGCAATGAGCAGTTCTTC. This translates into CASSQGLAGGRNEQFF.

The CDR3 DNA is TGCGCCAGCAGCCCAACCGGGACAGAGAACACCGGGGAGCTGTTTTTT. This encodes CASSPTGTENTGELFF. The V gene is TRBV5-1, the J gene TRBJ2-2; 7 bases are a match to TRBD1. This CDR3 is built from 16 residues. Trimming took 4 bases from V and 1 from J; bases not matched to a gene: 7. CDR1 and CDR2 from the germline V gene are SGHRS and YFSETQ.

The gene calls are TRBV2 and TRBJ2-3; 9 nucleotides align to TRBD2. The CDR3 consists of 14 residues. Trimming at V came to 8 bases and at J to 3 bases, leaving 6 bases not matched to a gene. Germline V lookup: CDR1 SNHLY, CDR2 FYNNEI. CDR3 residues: CASQTSGRTDTQYF. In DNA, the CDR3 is TGTGCCAGCCAGACTAGCGGAAGAACAGATACGCAGTATTTT. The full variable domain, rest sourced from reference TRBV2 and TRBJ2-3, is EPEVTQTPSHQVTQMGQEVILRCVPISNHLYFYWYRQILGQKVEFLVSFYNNEISEKSEIFDDQFSVERPDGSNFTLKIRSTKLEDSAMYFCASQTSGRTDTQYFGPGTRLTVL.

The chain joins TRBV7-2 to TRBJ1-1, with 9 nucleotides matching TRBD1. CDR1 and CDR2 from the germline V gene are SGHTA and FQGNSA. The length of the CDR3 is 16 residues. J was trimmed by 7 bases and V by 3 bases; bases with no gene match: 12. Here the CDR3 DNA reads TGTGCCAGCAGCTTCACAGGGGGCGCGGGAGTCGGTGAAGCTTTCTTT. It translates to CASSFTGGAGVGEAFF.

The CDR3 region has the DNA TGCGCCAGCAGCTCCGCGACAGGGCCGGTAGGCTACACCTTC. Translation: CASSSATGPVGYTF. V gene TRBV5-1 combines with J gene TRBJ1-2; TRBD1 aligns across 7 bases. In germline, CDR1 is SGHRS, CDR2 YFSETQ. The trim removed 3 bases at V and 8 bases at J, leaving 10 bases unmatched. CDR3 size: 14 residues. The full variable domain, rest sourced from reference TRBV5-1 and TRBJ1-2, is KAGVTQTPRYLIKTRGQQVTLSCSPISGHRSVSWYQQTPGQGLQFLFEYFSETQRNKGNFPGRFSGRQFSNSRSEMNVSTLELGDSALYLCASSSATGPVGYTFGSGTRLTVV.

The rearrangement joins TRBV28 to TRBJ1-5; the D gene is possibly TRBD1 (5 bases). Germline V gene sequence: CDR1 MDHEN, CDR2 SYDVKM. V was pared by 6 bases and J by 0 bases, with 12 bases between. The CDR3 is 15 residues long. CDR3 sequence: CASRGHGDSNQPQHF. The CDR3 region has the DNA TGTGCCAGCAGAGGACATGGAGATAGCAATCAGCCCCAGCATTTT.

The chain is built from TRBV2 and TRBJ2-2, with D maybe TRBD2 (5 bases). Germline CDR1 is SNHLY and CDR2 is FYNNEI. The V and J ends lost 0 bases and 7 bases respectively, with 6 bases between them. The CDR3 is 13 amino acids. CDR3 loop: CASSEAGVGELFF. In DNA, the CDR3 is TGTGCCAGCAGTGAAGCCGGGGTCGGGGAGCTGTTTTTT.

The CDR3 region has the DNA TGTGCCAGTAGTGAAGGGACTAGCGGGTACGAGCAGTACTTC. Protein product: CASSEGTSGYEQYF. The chain links TRBV19 to TRBJ2-7; 12 bases are a match to TRBD2. After removal of 5 bases from V and 4 bases from J, the junction contained 3 bases not matched to a gene. The CDR3 covers 14 residues. CDR1 and CDR2 from the germline V gene are LNHDA and SQIVND (reference sequence).

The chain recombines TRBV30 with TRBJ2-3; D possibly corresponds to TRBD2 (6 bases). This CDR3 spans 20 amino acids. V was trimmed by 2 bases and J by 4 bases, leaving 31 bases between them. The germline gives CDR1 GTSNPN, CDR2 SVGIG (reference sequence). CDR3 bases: TGTGCCTGGAGTCCGACCAGGACTATGGGTGTAGGTGGGCCCCCAGATACGCAGTATTTT. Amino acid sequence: CAWSPTRTMGVGGPPDTQYF.

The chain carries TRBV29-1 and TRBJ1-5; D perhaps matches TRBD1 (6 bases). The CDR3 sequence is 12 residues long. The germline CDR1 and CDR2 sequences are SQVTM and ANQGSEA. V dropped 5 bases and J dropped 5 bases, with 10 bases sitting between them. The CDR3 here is CSVRAGDQPQHF. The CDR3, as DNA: TGCAGCGTTAGGGCAGGGGATCAGCCCCAGCATTTT.

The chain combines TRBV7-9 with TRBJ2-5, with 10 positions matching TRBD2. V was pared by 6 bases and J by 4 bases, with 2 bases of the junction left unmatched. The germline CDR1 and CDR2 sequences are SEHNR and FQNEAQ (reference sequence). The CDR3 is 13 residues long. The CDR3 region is CASRLAGRETQYF. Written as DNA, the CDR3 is TGTGCCAGCAGACTAGCGGGACGAGAGACCCAGTACTTC.

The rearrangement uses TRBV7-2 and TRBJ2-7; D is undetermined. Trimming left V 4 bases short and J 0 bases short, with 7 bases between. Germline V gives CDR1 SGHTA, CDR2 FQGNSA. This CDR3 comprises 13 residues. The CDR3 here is CASSYINSYEQYF. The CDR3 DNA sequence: TGTGCCAGCAGCTATATAAACTCCTACGAGCAGTACTTC.

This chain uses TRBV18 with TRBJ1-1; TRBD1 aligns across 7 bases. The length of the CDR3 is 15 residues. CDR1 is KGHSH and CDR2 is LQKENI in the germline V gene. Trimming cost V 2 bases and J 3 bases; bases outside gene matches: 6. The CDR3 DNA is TGTGCCAGCTCACCATCCCGACAGGGCCACACTGAAGCTTTCTTT. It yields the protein CASSPSRQGHTEAFF.